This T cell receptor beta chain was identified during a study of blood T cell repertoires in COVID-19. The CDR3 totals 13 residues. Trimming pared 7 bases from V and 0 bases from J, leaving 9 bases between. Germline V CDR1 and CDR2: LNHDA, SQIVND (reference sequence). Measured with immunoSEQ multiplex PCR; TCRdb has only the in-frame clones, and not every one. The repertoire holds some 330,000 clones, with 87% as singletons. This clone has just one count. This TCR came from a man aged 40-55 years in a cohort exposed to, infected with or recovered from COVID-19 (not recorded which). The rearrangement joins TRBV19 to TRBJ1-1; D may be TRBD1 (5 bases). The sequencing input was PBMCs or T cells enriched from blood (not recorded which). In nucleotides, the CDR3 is TGTGCCAGTATTCCCAGGGTGAACACTGAAGCTTTCTTT. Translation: CASIPRVNTEAFF.